The rows below give T cell receptor beta chains drawn from one sample of a study of T cell changes during pregnancy in multiple sclerosis. Libraries were prepared by immunoSEQ multiplex PCR; TCRdb keeps only in-frame clonotypes and omits some of them. The table shows 50,000 to 60,000 clones, with more than 80% occurring only once. The source material was CD4+ T cells from peripheral blood mononuclear cells, sampled in the first trimester of pregnancy. These receptors originate from a female donor with multiple sclerosis, enrolled in a pregnancy study. The CDR3 runs from the conserved cysteine through the conserved F or W. Fields, in order: J gene, D gene, V gene, clone size, CDR3 DNA, CDR3 protein. A D gene is named only where the DNA matches it firmly. The size entry is marked missing in some rows and otherwise reads once, few, many or a size class.

j_call: TRBJ2-3; d_call: .; v_call: TRBV10-2; clone_size: once; cdr3_nt: TGCGCCAGCACAGACTCGCTCACAGATACGCAGTATTTT; cdr3_aa: CASTDSLTDTQYF
j_call: TRBJ2-1; d_call: .; v_call: TRBV5-1; clone_size: .; cdr3_nt: TGCGCCAGCAGCCTAGACAGATACAATGAGCAGTTCTTC; cdr3_aa: CASSLDRYNEQFF
j_call: TRBJ2-2; d_call: .; v_call: TRBV4-3; clone_size: .; cdr3_nt: TGCGCCAGCGGGGGGGGCTCGCGTCATCCCAACACCGGGGAGCTGTTTTTT; cdr3_aa: CASGGGSRHPNTGELFF
j_call: TRBJ1-6; d_call: .; v_call: TRBV11-2; clone_size: .; cdr3_nt: TGTGCCAGCAGCTTATATAGCCAGGGTGGTTCACCCCTCCACTTT; cdr3_aa: CASSLYSQGGSPLHF
j_call: TRBJ2-5; d_call: TRBD2; v_call: TRBV30; clone_size: once; cdr3_nt: TGTGCCTGGAGTCGCACACGGACTAGCGGGGGGAGATTTCAAGAGACCCAGTACTTC; cdr3_aa: CAWSRTRTSGGRFQETQYF
j_call: TRBJ2-7; d_call: TRBD1; v_call: TRBV2; clone_size: once; cdr3_nt: TGTGCCAGCAGTGGACAGGGGACCTACGAGCAGTACTTC; cdr3_aa: CASSGQGTYEQYF
j_call: TRBJ2-1; d_call: TRBD2; v_call: TRBV9; clone_size: .; cdr3_nt: TGTGCCAGCAGCCCCCTAGCGGGTTCCTACAATGAGCAGTTCTTC; cdr3_aa: CASSPLAGSYNEQFF
j_call: TRBJ2-1; d_call: TRBD2; v_call: TRBV6-5; clone_size: .; cdr3_nt: TGTGCCAGCAGTTACGGGACTAGCGGGAGGGACGTGTTCTTC; cdr3_aa: CASSYGTSGRDVFF
j_call: TRBJ1-5; d_call: .; v_call: TRBV27; clone_size: .; cdr3_nt: TGTGCCAGCAGTGGAGACAGAAGATCCTATCAGCCCCAGCATTTT; cdr3_aa: CASSGDRRSYQPQHF
j_call: TRBJ2-5; d_call: TRBD2; v_call: TRBV10-3; clone_size: .; cdr3_nt: TGTGCCATCAGATCGACTAGCGGACAAGAGACCCAGTACTTC; cdr3_aa: CAIRSTSGQETQYF
j_call: TRBJ2-3; d_call: TRBD1; v_call: TRBV28; clone_size: few; cdr3_nt: TGTGCCAGCAGTTTAATCGGCTCTCAAAGACGACAGGGTACGCAGTATTTT; cdr3_aa: CASSLIGSQRRQGTQYF
j_call: TRBJ1-3; d_call: .; v_call: TRBV6-6; clone_size: .; cdr3_nt: TGTGCCAGCAGTTACGGGGGGGAGAATGGAAACACCATATATTTT; cdr3_aa: CASSYGGENGNTIYF
j_call: TRBJ1-4; d_call: TRBD1; v_call: TRBV5-5; clone_size: .; cdr3_nt: TGTGCCAGCAGCTTGGGACAGGGGGTCGGTGAAAAACTGTTTTTT; cdr3_aa: CASSLGQGVGEKLFF
j_call: TRBJ2-1; d_call: .; v_call: TRBV21-1; clone_size: .; cdr3_nt: TGTGCCAGCAGCACCACATTGTGCAACAGGGAGTATAAGGACAATGAGCAGTTCTTC; cdr3_aa: CASSTTLCNREYKDNEQFF
j_call: TRBJ1-1; d_call: .; v_call: TRBV19; clone_size: .; cdr3_nt: TGTGCCAGTAGTATATACTTGAACACTGAAGCTTTCTTT; cdr3_aa: CASSIYLNTEAFF
j_call: TRBJ2-1; d_call: TRBD2; v_call: TRBV18; clone_size: .; cdr3_nt: TGTGCCAGCTCATCGGGACTAGCCTCCAATGAGCAGTTCTTC; cdr3_aa: CASSSGLASNEQFF
j_call: TRBJ1-1; d_call: .; v_call: TRBV28; clone_size: .; cdr3_nt: TGTGCCAGCAGTTTAGGCCCAGGGGCCCCTCTAATGAATGAAGCTTTCTTT; cdr3_aa: CASSLGPGAPLMNEAFF
j_call: TRBJ2-1; d_call: TRBD2; v_call: TRBV9; clone_size: .; cdr3_nt: TGTGCCAGCAGCACTACCAGCGGGGGGGCCTATGAGCAGTTCTTC; cdr3_aa: CASSTTSGGAYEQFF